The 18 T cell receptor beta chains listed next were all sequenced from one sample in a study of blood T cell repertoires in COVID-19. Sequenced by immunoSEQ multiplex PCR; TCRdb stores in-frame clones only, minus some. The sample consists of 250,000 or so clones, 85% of them appearing once. The sequenced sample was peripheral blood. The receptor set was obtained from a woman in her sixties with active or convalescent COVID-19.

This clone was seen a single time. The chain joins TRBV28 to TRBJ2-3, with a tentative D call TRBD2 (5 bases). Germline lookup yields CDR1 MDHEN and CDR2 SYDVKM. The CDR3 runs to 16 residues. V lost 3 bases and J lost 2, with 15 bases in between. The CDR3 sequence: CASSFLSGINTDTQYF. The CDR3 bases are TGTGCCAGCAGTTTCCTATCCGGGATCAACACAGATACGCAGTATTTT.

This clone appeared many times. The rearrangement joins TRBV2 to TRBJ1-4; D is unclear. This CDR3 contains 13 residues. The germline CDR1 and CDR2 sequences are SNHLY and FYNNEI. Trimming left V 4 bases short and J 6 bases short, with 9 bases between. The chain's CDR3 is CASSVVSDEKLFF. CDR3 in DNA: TGTGCCAGCAGTGTAGTTTCGGATGAAAAACTGTTTTTT. Variable domain in full (rest from reference TRBV2 and TRBJ1-4): EPEVTQTPSHQVTQMGQEVILRCVPISNHLYFYWYRQILGQKVEFLVSFYNNEISEKSEIFDDQFSVERPDGSNFTLKIRSTKLEDSAMYFCASSVVSDEKLFFGSGTQLSVL.

The chain carries TRBV7-8 and TRBJ2-3, with 8 nucleotides matching TRBD2. The CDR3 totals 14 residues. With 1 base clipped from V and 5 bases from J, the junction kept 2 bases outside the gene matches. Germline lookup yields CDR1 SGHVS and CDR2 FQNEAQ. The CDR3 DNA reads TGTGCCAGCAGCTTAGTGACTAGCGTAGATACGCAGTATTTT. This sequence encodes CASSLVTSVDTQYF.

The CDR3 is CASSPGAGRRDTEAFF. The DNA for the CDR3 is TGTGCCAGCTCACCGGGGGCAGGGCGAAGGGACACTGAAGCTTTCTTT. The chain has TRBV18 and TRBJ1-1, with D tentatively TRBD1 (6 bases). This CDR3 is 16 amino acids long. Germline V gene sequence: CDR1 KGHSH, CDR2 LQKENI. Trimming took 3 bases from V and 3 from J, leaving 17 bases between them.

CDR3 region: CASSRDMEVEQYF. The DNA for the CDR3 is TGTGCCAGCAGCCGGGACATGGAGGTAGAGCAGTACTTC. V and J are TRBV6-5 and TRBJ2-7, with a tentative D call TRBD1 (6 bases). CDR3 length: 13 amino acids. V shed 6 bases and J shed 7 bases, with 16 bases lying between them. In germline, CDR1 is MNHEY, CDR2 SVGAGI.

This clone was observed a single time. The chain carries TRBV6-5 and TRBJ2-7; TRBD1 agrees at 8 bases. The V segment lost 11 bases and the J segment 4 bases; nucleotides outside the gene matches: 10. This CDR3 comprises 13 residues. The germline gives CDR1 MNHEY, CDR2 SVGAGI. CDR3 DNA: TGTGCCTTCGTTGGCAGGGGGCAGTACGAGCAGTACTTC. Translating it yields CAFVGRGQYEQYF.

The chain has TRBV6-2 or TRBV6-3 and TRBJ1-3; 8 nucleotides agree with TRBD1. Germline trimming cut 2 bases from V and 3 bases from J; bases unmatched to any gene: 3. The CDR3 consists of 15 residues. CDR1 is MNHEY, CDR2 SVGEGT, per germline. The CDR3 protein is CASSYDRGNGNTIYF. The DNA for the CDR3 is TGTGCCAGCAGTTACGACAGGGGCAATGGAAACACCATATATTTT.

The V and J genes are TRBV5-1 and TRBJ2-5; 9 bases map to TRBD2. Germline V CDR1 and CDR2: SGHRS, YFSETQ. The trim removed 0 bases at V and 5 bases at J, leaving 5 bases unmatched. The CDR3 has 15 amino acids. CDR3 sequence (DNA): TGCGCCAGCAGCTTGGGGTCTAGCGGGGTTGAGACCCAGTACTTC. The encoded protein is CASSLGSSGVETQYF.

The chain is built from TRBV7-6 and TRBJ2-5, with TRBD1 matching 8 bases. The CDR3 totals 16 residues. CDR1 is SGHVS, CDR2 FNYEAQ, per germline. Trimming took 0 bases from V and 7 from J; bases not matched to a gene: 10. The CDR3 nucleotides are TGTGCCAGCAGCTTAGCGATCCAGGGGGCGAGGGTGACCCAGTACTTC. Its translation is CASSLAIQGARVTQYF. Using reference TRBV7-6 and TRBJ2-5 for the parts outside the CDR3, the full variable domain is GAGVSQSPRYKVTKRGQDVALRCDPISGHVSLYWYRQALGQGPEFLTYFNYEAQQDKSGLPNDRFSAERPEGSISTLTIQRTEQRDSAMYRCASSLAIQGARVTQYFGPGTRLLVL.

This chain uses TRBV5-6 with TRBJ2-3; D call uncertain. Trimming shortened V by 2 bases and J by 4 bases, and 11 bases separated the two germline ends. This CDR3 has 14 residues. Germline V gene sequence: CDR1 SGHDT, CDR2 YYEEEE. CDR3 nucleotides: TGTGCCAGCAGCTTAAATCAGGCCTCAGATACGCAGTATTTT. Amino acid sequence: CASSLNQASDTQYF.

DNA of the CDR3: TGTGCCAGCAGCGTCATTCAGGGGCGGGAGACCCAGTACTTC. Protein: CASSVIQGRETQYF. V gene TRBV11-2 combines with J gene TRBJ2-5, with a possible D match to TRBD1 (6 bases). In germline, CDR1 is SGHAT, CDR2 FQNNGV. V gave up 5 bases and J gave up 5 bases, with 15 bases separating them. The CDR3 loop spans 14 amino acids. Full variable domain (outside the CDR3, taken from reference TRBV11-2 and TRBJ2-5): EAGVAQSPRYKIIEKRQSVAFWCNPISGHATLYWYQQILGQGPKLLIQFQNNGVVDDSQLPKDRFSAERLKGVDSTLKIQPAKLEDSAVYLCASSVIQGRETQYFGPGTRLLVL.

The chain has TRBV2 and TRBJ1-2, with a weak D call TRBD1 (5 bases). Germline CDR1 and CDR2: SNHLY and FYNNEI. The CDR3 extends over 11 amino acids. Between the trimmed V and J ends, which lost 8 bases and 5 bases, there was a span of 9 bases. The CDR3 nucleotides read TGTGCCAGCCGGGGGGATTATGGCTACACCTTC. Translated: CASRGDYGYTF.

J is TRBJ2-1 and V is TRBV6-1; 12 bases fit TRBD1. Germline V gene sequence: CDR1 MNHNS, CDR2 SASEGT. Trimming at V came to 0 bases and at J to 9 bases, leaving 6 bases not matched to a gene. This CDR3 has 16 amino acids. The CDR3 DNA reads as TGTGCCAGCAGTGAAGCGTTGGGACAGGGGGCGAGTGAGCAGTTCTTC. Its translation is CASSEALGQGASEQFF.

The chain recombines TRBV5-8 with TRBJ1-5; possible D gene TRBD1, 6 bases. The CDR3 spans 15 residues. V was trimmed by 4 bases and J by 5 bases, leaving 16 bases between them. Germline V CDR1 and CDR2: SGHTS, YDEGEE. CDR3 bases: TGTGCCAGCAGCCTCACAGGGACCTCAGATCAGCCCCAGCATTTT. It translates to CASSLTGTSDQPQHF.

This chain uses TRBV19 with TRBJ2-5, with D tentatively TRBD2 (5 bases). This CDR3 is built from 16 residues. Germline-derived CDR1 and CDR2 are LNHDA and SQIVND (reference sequence). V was trimmed by 7 bases and J by 5 bases, leaving 23 bases between them. The CDR3: CASTKGAGPLGETQYF. The DNA of the CDR3 is TGTGCCAGTACGAAGGGCGCAGGTCCACTAGGGGAGACCCAGTACTTC. Looking up the rest from reference TRBV19 and TRBJ2-5 gives the full variable domain: DGGITQSPKYLFRKEGQNVTLSCEQNLNHDAMYWYRQDPGQGLRLIYYSQIVNDFQKGDIAEGYSVSREKKESFPLTVTSAQKNPTAFYLCASTKGAGPLGETQYFGPGTRLLVL.

J is TRBJ2-2 and V is TRBV2; a weak D match, TRBD1 (6 bases). The germline V gene encodes CDR1 SNHLY and CDR2 FYNNEI. There are 14 residues in the CDR3. The germline V and J ends were trimmed by 3 bases and 4 bases, with 9 bases remaining between them. CDR3 bases: TGTGCCAGCAGTGAGTTCAGGGGCACCGGGGAGCTGTTTTTT. Translated: CASSEFRGTGELFF.

V and J are TRBV21-1 and TRBJ2-2; the table gives TRBD1 as D, unverified against the DNA. TRBV21-1 is a pseudogene. This CDR3 has 20 residues. DNA for the CDR3: TGTGCCAGCACTGACTTTAGGACAGGGGGCCACAGCCAAGGCACCGGGGAGCTGTTTTTT. Protein product: CASTDFRTGGHSQGTGELFF.

The chain has TRBV7-8 and TRBJ1-1; 8 bases fit TRBD1. V was pared by 5 bases and J by 5 bases, with 13 bases of the junction left unmatched. The CDR3 has 16 residues. The V gene's germline CDR1 is SGHVS and CDR2 FQNEAQ. CDR3 residues: CASSATRAGGKTEAFF. In DNA, the CDR3 is TGTGCCAGCAGCGCGACTCGTGCAGGGGGCAAGACTGAAGCTTTCTTT.